The rows below give T cell receptor beta chains drawn from one sample of a study of cytomegalovirus exposure and HLA in healthy donors. Sequencing was performed with immunoSEQ multiplex PCR; in TCRdb, only in-frame clones are kept and a portion is missing. The table records 150,000 or so clones, approximately 81% of them present only once. Sample: PBMCs. The receptors shown here come from a woman under 30 in good health and CMV-seronegative. Both conserved end residues are part of each CDR3. A D gene is named only where the DNA matches it firmly. Expanded clones get a size class; other rows say once, few or many, or leave the size out.

v_gene	abundance	j_gene	len	d_gene	CDR3aa	CDR3nt
TRBV4-2	NA	TRBJ2-7	14	TRBD1	CASSQADRSYEQYF	TGTGCCAGCAGCCAAGCGGACAGGTCCTACGAGCAGTACTTC
TRBV7-9	NA	TRBJ1-4	16	NA	CASSRDSPGTNEKLFF	TGTGCCAGCAGTAGGGACTCTCCGGGAACTAATGAAAAACTGTTTTTT
TRBV2	NA	TRBJ1-4	13	NA	CASSERDIEKLFF	TGTGCCAGCAGTGAACGGGACATTGAAAAACTGTTTTTT
TRBV5-6	NA	TRBJ1-2	15	TRBD1	CASSLVSRDRDGYTF	TGTGCCAGCAGCTTGGTGAGCAGGGACAGGGACGGCTACACCTTC
TRBV7-2	NA	TRBJ2-3	13	TRBD2	CASTQRGDGTQYF	TGTGCCAGCACCCAGCGGGGGGATGGTACGCAGTATTTT
TRBV10-3	NA	TRBJ2-5	16	TRBD2	CAISDGLAGAGETQYF	TGTGCCATCAGTGACGGACTAGCGGGAGCTGGTGAGACCCAGTACTTC
TRBV29-1	NA	TRBJ1-2	15	NA	CSARGVAGDNYGYTF	TGCAGCGCCCGAGGCGTGGCAGGGGACAACTATGGCTACACCTTC
TRBV27	NA	TRBJ2-3	17	TRBD2	CASRLAGGPTSTDTQYF	TGTGCCAGCAGGCTAGCGGGAGGGCCTACTAGCACAGATACGCAGTATTTT
TRBV9	once	TRBJ2-6	15	TRBD2	CASSLAGAGANVLTF	TGTGCCAGCAGTTTAGCGGGAGCTGGGGCCAACGTCCTGACTTTC
TRBV19	NA	TRBJ2-7	15	TRBD2	CASSIRLAGDYEQYF	TGTGCCAGTAGTATTAGGCTAGCGGGGGACTACGAGCAGTACTTC
TRBV29-1	NA	TRBJ2-7	13	NA	CSVVGPGLPEQYF	TGCAGCGTTGTGGGGCCAGGGTTGCCCGAGCAGTACTTC
TRBV28	NA	TRBJ1-2	12	NA	CASSFLQYGYTF	TGTGCCAGCAGTTTCCTACAGTATGGCTACACCTTC
TRBV7-7	few	TRBJ2-5	15	TRBD2	CASSLVTSGQETQYF	TGTGCTAGCAGCTTAGTGACTAGCGGACAAGAGACCCAGTACTTC
TRBV7-9	NA	TRBJ2-1	15	NA	CASSLEYGGAGEQFF	TGTGCCAGCAGCTTAGAGTATGGTGGGGCTGGTGAGCAGTTCTTC
TRBV7-9	NA	TRBJ2-7	12	NA	CASSIQLRSLYF	TGTGCCAGCAGCATTCAACTACGGTCCCTGTACTTC
TRBV7-8	NA	TRBJ2-1	14	TRBD2	CASRSGSSYNEQFF	TGTGCCAGCAGGAGCGGGAGCTCCTACAATGAGCAGTTCTTC
TRBV5-4	NA	TRBJ1-2	18	TRBD1	CASSLGAVRQGPFRGYTF	TGTGCCAGCAGCTTGGGGGCAGTGAGACAGGGTCCCTTCCGAGGCTACACCTTC
TRBV18	once	TRBJ2-3	13	TRBD2	CASSRAGADTQYF	TGTGCCAGCTCACGAGCGGGGGCAGATACGCAGTATTTT
TRBV29-1	NA	TRBJ2-1	15	TRBD2	CSVERGAGGVNEQFF	TGCAGCGTTGAGAGGGGAGCGGGGGGTGTCAATGAGCAGTTCTTC
TRBV5-1	NA	TRBJ2-5	15	TRBD2	CASLTSGSGQETQYF	TGCGCCAGCCTGACTAGCGGGAGCGGGCAAGAGACCCAGTACTTC
TRBV5-4	NA	TRBJ2-7	15	NA	CASSLAGGMRNEQYF	TGTGCCAGCAGCTTGGCGGGCGGGATGAGGAACGAGCAGTACTTC
TRBV27	NA	TRBJ2-1	16	NA	CASSLSPGTNYNEQFF	TGTGCCAGCAGTTTATCTCCCGGGACAAATTACAATGAGCAGTTCTTC
TRBV4-2	NA	TRBJ2-7	12	NA	CASSQDRGEQYF	TGTGCCAGCAGCCAAGATCGGGGGGAGCAGTACTTC
TRBV29-1	NA	TRBJ1-2	14	TRBD1	CSVEDPTGGYGYTF	TGCAGCGTTGAAGATCCGACAGGGGGGTATGGCTACACCTTC
TRBV28	NA	TRBJ1-4	14	TRBD1	CASSETGGNEKLFF	TGTGCCAGCAGTGAGACAGGGGGTAATGAAAAACTGTTTTTT
TRBV6-5	few	TRBJ2-7	15	NA	CASSYSSGATYEQYF	TGTGCCAGCAGTTACTCGTCAGGGGCCACCTACGAGCAGTACTTC
TRBV2	few	TRBJ1-1	13	NA	CASNREVNTEAFF	TGTGCCAGCAACCGGGAGGTGAACACTGAAGCTTTCTTT
TRBV27	NA	TRBJ1-1	15	NA	CASSLFGVVDTEAFF	TGTGCCAGCAGTTTATTCGGGGTGGTCGACACTGAAGCTTTCTTT
TRBV11-3	few	TRBJ2-1	13	NA	CASSLGGANEQFF	TGTGCCAGCAGCTTGGGGGGGGCTAATGAGCAGTTCTTC
TRBV6-1	NA	TRBJ2-7	14	TRBD2	CASRVPGGTYEQYF	TGTGCCAGCAGGGTACCCGGGGGGACCTACGAGCAGTACTTC
TRBV27	NA	TRBJ1-5	17	NA	CASSFSRGVISNQPQHF	TGTGCCAGCAGTTTCTCGCGTGGAGTTATTAGCAATCAGCCCCAGCATTTT
TRBV11-3	NA	TRBJ2-2	15	NA	CASSLDSGYTGELFF	TGTGCCAGCAGCTTAGATTCTGGCTACACCGGGGAGCTGTTTTTT
TRBV6-4	once	TRBJ1-5	15	NA	CASSDSRRSNQPQHF	TGTGCCAGCAGTGACTCAAGGAGGAGCAATCAGCCCCAGCATTTT
TRBV7-6	NA	TRBJ2-7	15	NA	CASSLGQEGVHEQYF	TGTGCCAGCAGCTTAGGGCAGGAAGGGGTCCACGAGCAGTACTTC
TRBV27	NA	TRBJ1-2	13	NA	CASSFLGGDGYTF	TGTGCCAGCAGTTTCTTGGGAGGGGATGGCTACACCTTC
TRBV25-1	NA	TRBJ2-2	17	TRBD1	CASSIRAGAQGAGELFF	TGTGCCAGCAGTATTCGGGCAGGGGCACAGGGGGCCGGGGAGCTGTTTTTT
TRBV5-1	NA	TRBJ2-2	16	TRBD1	CASSFRDRDGAGELFF	TGCGCCAGCAGCTTCCGGGACAGGGACGGGGCCGGGGAGCTGTTTTTT
TRBV7-3	NA	TRBJ2-7	15	TRBD2	CASSPFGGRVDEQYF	TGTGCCAGCAGCCCGTTCGGGGGGAGAGTGGACGAGCAGTACTTC
TRBV28	NA	TRBJ2-7	16	NA	CASRGVGSYGVYEQYF	TGTGCCAGCAGGGGCGTGGGGAGTTATGGCGTCTACGAGCAGTACTTC
TRBV7-2	NA	TRBJ1-6	13	NA	CASRTTYNSPLHF	TGTGCCAGCCGGACAACCTATAATTCACCCCTCCACTTT
TRBV28	once	TRBJ1-5	16	NA	CASSSGWGASNQPQHF	TGTGCCAGCAGTTCCGGCTGGGGCGCAAGCAATCAGCCCCAGCATTTT
TRBV9	NA	TRBJ2-7	12	NA	CASSVVGGEQYF	TGTGCCAGCAGCGTAGTCGGGGGCGAGCAGTACTTC
TRBV27	NA	TRBJ1-2	17	TRBD1	CASSPTPAGGAGYGYTF	TGTGCCAGCAGCCCCACCCCGGCAGGGGGCGCAGGCTATGGCTACACCTTC
TRBV27	NA	TRBJ1-2	14	TRBD1	CASSPRQGAYGYTF	TGTGCCAGCAGTCCTAGACAGGGGGCCTATGGCTACACCTTC